The rows below give T cell receptor beta chains drawn from one sample of a study of blood T cell repertoires in COVID-19. This table comes from immunoSEQ multiplex PCR, and its TCRdb copy is limited to in-frame clones, with some not included. The sample records roughly 300,000 clones, roughly nine tenths being singletons. The sequenced material came from peripheral blood. The receptors shown here come from a woman in her twenties or thirties with COVID-19, enrolled during active disease. CDR3s include the opening cysteine and the closing phenylalanine or tryptophan. Fields, in order: clone size, D gene, V gene, J gene, CDR3 length, CDR3 protein, CDR3 DNA. The D gene is left open where the match is weak. Some rows mark clone size as missing; the rest say once, few, many or name a class of expanded clone.

clone_size: NA
d_call: TRBD2
v_call: TRBV29-1
j_call: TRBJ2-3
cdr3_length: 18
cdr3_aa: CSVEDLGLAGFSTDTQYF
cdr3_nt: TGCAGCGTTGAAGATCTGGGACTAGCGGGATTCAGTACAGATACGCAGTATTTT

clone_size: NA
d_call: NA
v_call: TRBV30
j_call: TRBJ1-5
cdr3_length: 14
cdr3_aa: CAWSQTGGSQPQHF
cdr3_nt: TGTGCCTGGAGTCAGACAGGAGGTAGTCAGCCCCAGCATTTT

clone_size: NA
d_call: NA
v_call: TRBV3-1/TRBV3-2
j_call: TRBJ2-7
cdr3_length: 12
cdr3_aa: CASAVSSYEQYF
cdr3_nt: TGTGCCAGCGCAGTTTCCTCCTACGAGCAGTACTTC

clone_size: NA
d_call: NA
v_call: TRBV7-6
j_call: TRBJ1-5
cdr3_length: 16
cdr3_aa: CASSPREGDDNQPQHF
cdr3_nt: TGTGCCAGCAGCCCTAGGGAGGGAGATGACAATCAGCCCCAGCATTTT

clone_size: NA
d_call: NA
v_call: TRBV19
j_call: TRBJ2-4
cdr3_length: 15
cdr3_aa: CASSITGTTKNIQYF
cdr3_nt: TGTGCCAGTAGTATTACAGGGACAACCAAAAACATTCAGTACTTC

clone_size: NA
d_call: NA
v_call: TRBV9
j_call: TRBJ2-3
cdr3_length: 15
cdr3_aa: CASTGVGGSSDTQYF
cdr3_nt: TGTGCCAGCACAGGGGTCGGGGGGAGTTCAGATACGCAGTATTTT

clone_size: NA
d_call: TRBD2
v_call: TRBV29-1
j_call: TRBJ2-2
cdr3_length: 14
cdr3_aa: CSVGPSGKGGELFF
cdr3_nt: TGCAGCGTTGGCCCTAGCGGGAAGGGCGGGGAGCTGTTTTTT

clone_size: NA
d_call: NA
v_call: TRBV6-5
j_call: TRBJ1-2
cdr3_length: 14
cdr3_aa: CASSRDTVNYGYTF
cdr3_nt: TGTGCCAGCAGCCGGGACACCGTAAACTATGGCTACACCTTC

clone_size: NA
d_call: TRBD2
v_call: TRBV6-5
j_call: TRBJ2-5
cdr3_length: 15
cdr3_aa: CASSYGREGQETQYF
cdr3_nt: TGTGCCAGCAGTTACGGGCGGGAGGGCCAAGAGACCCAGTACTTC

clone_size: many
d_call: NA
v_call: TRBV5-1
j_call: TRBJ2-1
cdr3_length: 14
cdr3_aa: CASSQDGASNEQFF
cdr3_nt: TGCGCCAGCAGTCAAGATGGGGCGAGCAATGAGCAGTTCTTC

clone_size: NA
d_call: TRBD1
v_call: TRBV7-2
j_call: TRBJ2-7
cdr3_length: 14
cdr3_aa: CASSLSDRVYEQYF
cdr3_nt: TGTGCCAGCAGCCTTTCAGACAGGGTCTACGAGCAGTACTTC

clone_size: once
d_call: TRBD1
v_call: TRBV5-5
j_call: TRBJ1-1
cdr3_length: 16
cdr3_aa: CASSSSGTGGGGGAFF
cdr3_nt: TGTGCCAGCAGCTCCTCCGGGACAGGGGGCGGTGGGGGAGCTTTCTTT

clone_size: once
d_call: TRBD1
v_call: TRBV19
j_call: TRBJ1-1
cdr3_length: 14
cdr3_aa: CASRGTGLNTEAFF
cdr3_nt: TGTGCCAGTAGGGGGACAGGGTTGAACACTGAAGCTTTCTTT

clone_size: NA
d_call: TRBD1
v_call: TRBV12-5
j_call: TRBJ1-5
cdr3_length: 15
cdr3_aa: CASGTGQGNNQPQHF
cdr3_nt: TGTGCTAGTGGCACCGGACAGGGGAACAATCAGCCCCAGCATTTT

clone_size: once
d_call: TRBD1
v_call: TRBV13
j_call: TRBJ1-2
cdr3_length: 15
cdr3_aa: CASSLGRGQVYGYTF
cdr3_nt: TGTGCCAGCAGCTTAGGCCGCGGACAGGTATATGGCTACACCTTC

clone_size: NA
d_call: TRBD2
v_call: TRBV11-2
j_call: TRBJ2-1
cdr3_length: 17
cdr3_aa: CASSKPSGGFSYNEQFF
cdr3_nt: TGTGCCAGCAGCAAACCTAGCGGGGGTTTCTCCTACAATGAGCAGTTCTTC

clone_size: NA
d_call: NA
v_call: TRBV6-2/TRBV6-3
j_call: TRBJ2-1
cdr3_length: 14
cdr3_aa: CASSGLSSYNEQFF
cdr3_nt: TGTGCCAGCAGTGGACTGAGCTCCTACAATGAGCAGTTCTTC

clone_size: NA
d_call: TRBD2
v_call: TRBV24-1
j_call: TRBJ2-1
cdr3_length: 13
cdr3_aa: CATRLAGDSEQFF
cdr3_nt: TGTGCCACCAGACTAGCGGGAGATAGTGAGCAGTTCTTC

clone_size: once
d_call: TRBD2
v_call: TRBV5-5
j_call: TRBJ2-5
cdr3_length: 14
cdr3_aa: CASSPGLVQGTQYF
cdr3_nt: TGTGCCAGCAGCCCAGGACTAGTCCAAGGGACCCAGTACTTC

clone_size: once
d_call: NA
v_call: TRBV7-2
j_call: TRBJ1-5
cdr3_length: 14
cdr3_aa: CASSLGQGQQPQHF
cdr3_nt: TGTGCCAGCAGCTTAGGCCAGGGGCAACAGCCCCAGCATTTT

clone_size: NA
d_call: TRBD1
v_call: TRBV10-1
j_call: TRBJ2-2
cdr3_length: 18
cdr3_aa: CASSGPIDRGNNTGELFF
cdr3_nt: TGCGCCAGCAGTGGCCCCATCGACAGGGGGAATAACACCGGGGAGCTGTTTTTT

clone_size: NA
d_call: NA
v_call: TRBV24-1
j_call: TRBJ1-1
cdr3_length: 12
cdr3_aa: CATRGRATEAFF
cdr3_nt: TGTGCCACCAGAGGCAGGGCCACTGAAGCTTTCTTT

clone_size: NA
d_call: NA
v_call: TRBV5-5
j_call: TRBJ2-7
cdr3_length: 14
cdr3_aa: CASSFGQWTYEQYF
cdr3_nt: TGTGCCAGCAGCTTTGGACAGTGGACCTACGAGCAGTACTTC

clone_size: NA
d_call: NA
v_call: TRBV20-1
j_call: TRBJ2-7
cdr3_length: 11
cdr3_aa: CSAREGAEQYF
cdr3_nt: TGCAGTGCTAGGGAGGGGGCAGAGCAGTACTTC

clone_size: NA
d_call: TRBD2
v_call: TRBV18
j_call: TRBJ2-7
cdr3_length: 15
cdr3_aa: CASSPLAGVGYEQYF
cdr3_nt: TGTGCCAGCTCACCACTAGCGGGAGTCGGATACGAGCAGTACTTC

clone_size: NA
d_call: TRBD2
v_call: TRBV5-4
j_call: TRBJ2-7
cdr3_length: 13
cdr3_aa: CASSLERELEQYF
cdr3_nt: TGTGCCAGCAGCTTGGAGCGGGAGCTCGAGCAGTACTTC

clone_size: NA
d_call: NA
v_call: TRBV18
j_call: TRBJ2-7
cdr3_length: 14
cdr3_aa: CASSRVEHNYEQYF
cdr3_nt: TGTGCCAGCTCCCGGGTCGAGCACAACTACGAGCAGTACTTC

clone_size: NA
d_call: TRBD2
v_call: TRBV5-6
j_call: TRBJ2-2
cdr3_length: 16
cdr3_aa: CASSLELAGDTGELFF
cdr3_nt: TGTGCCAGCAGCTTGGAGCTAGCGGGCGACACCGGGGAGCTGTTTTTT

clone_size: NA
d_call: NA
v_call: TRBV6-4
j_call: TRBJ1-1
cdr3_length: 13
cdr3_aa: CASSVTSNTEAFF
cdr3_nt: TGTGCCAGCAGTGTAACAAGTAACACTGAAGCTTTCTTT

clone_size: NA
d_call: TRBD1
v_call: TRBV5-1
j_call: TRBJ1-2
cdr3_length: 14
cdr3_aa: CASSLEQGAYGYTF
cdr3_nt: TGCGCCAGCAGCTTGGAGCAGGGGGCCTATGGCTACACCTTC

clone_size: NA
d_call: TRBD1
v_call: TRBV6-5
j_call: TRBJ1-1
cdr3_length: 14
cdr3_aa: CASSSRDRVGSAFF
cdr3_nt: TGTGCCAGCAGCTCAAGGGACAGGGTTGGATCGGCTTTCTTT

clone_size: NA
d_call: TRBD1
v_call: TRBV9
j_call: TRBJ2-7
cdr3_length: 17
cdr3_aa: CASSSRSGTGKGDEQYF
cdr3_nt: TGTGCCAGCAGCTCACGATCCGGGACAGGGAAAGGCGACGAGCAGTACTTC

clone_size: NA
d_call: NA
v_call: TRBV11-2
j_call: TRBJ1-1
cdr3_length: 14
cdr3_aa: CASSLFSVNTEAFF
cdr3_nt: TGTGCCAGCAGCTTATTCTCGGTGAACACTGAAGCTTTCTTT

clone_size: NA
d_call: TRBD1
v_call: TRBV30
j_call: TRBJ2-7
cdr3_length: 13
cdr3_aa: CAWSTGGLDEQYF
cdr3_nt: TGTGCCTGGAGTACAGGGGGCCTGGACGAGCAGTACTTC

clone_size: once
d_call: TRBD2
v_call: TRBV5-4
j_call: TRBJ2-1
cdr3_length: 16
cdr3_aa: CASSPLTSGSSNEQFF
cdr3_nt: TGTGCCAGCAGCCCACTTACTAGCGGGAGTAGCAATGAGCAGTTCTTC

clone_size: NA
d_call: TRBD2
v_call: TRBV20-1
j_call: TRBJ2-7
cdr3_length: 13
cdr3_aa: CSASSGTTYEQYF
cdr3_nt: TGCAGTGCTAGTAGCGGGACTACCTACGAGCAGTACTTC

clone_size: NA
d_call: NA
v_call: TRBV7-9
j_call: TRBJ1-1
cdr3_length: 13
cdr3_aa: CASSLVGDTEAFF
cdr3_nt: TGTGCCAGCAGCTTAGTGGGAGACACTGAAGCTTTCTTT

clone_size: NA
d_call: NA
v_call: TRBV2
j_call: TRBJ2-3
cdr3_length: 12
cdr3_aa: CASSFGQDTQYF
cdr3_nt: TGTGCCAGCAGCTTCGGACAGGATACGCAGTATTTT

clone_size: NA
d_call: NA
v_call: TRBV11-2
j_call: TRBJ1-6
cdr3_length: 17
cdr3_aa: CASSLTPNRARDSPLHF
cdr3_nt: TGTGCCAGCAGCTTAACCCCGAACCGGGCCAGGGATTCACCCCTCCACTTT

clone_size: NA
d_call: TRBD2
v_call: TRBV15
j_call: TRBJ2-7
cdr3_length: 16
cdr3_aa: CATSSGLAGGPYEQYF
cdr3_nt: TGTGCCACCAGCTCTGGTCTAGCGGGGGGCCCTTACGAGCAGTACTTC

clone_size: NA
d_call: NA
v_call: TRBV5-1
j_call: TRBJ1-1
cdr3_length: 14
cdr3_aa: CASSPAGGVGEAFF
cdr3_nt: TGCGCCAGCAGCCCGGCCGGCGGGGTGGGTGAAGCTTTCTTT

clone_size: NA
d_call: NA
v_call: TRBV5-4
j_call: TRBJ1-1
cdr3_length: 16
cdr3_aa: CASEPNGGGRGTEAFF
cdr3_nt: TGTGCCAGCGAACCTAACGGGGGAGGGAGAGGGACTGAAGCTTTCTTT

clone_size: NA
d_call: NA
v_call: TRBV7-2
j_call: TRBJ2-1
cdr3_length: 12
cdr3_aa: CASSPRGYEQFF
cdr3_nt: TGTGCCAGCAGCCCAAGGGGCTATGAGCAGTTCTTC

clone_size: NA
d_call: NA
v_call: TRBV7-9
j_call: TRBJ2-7
cdr3_length: 11
cdr3_aa: CASSLGREQYF
cdr3_nt: TGTGCCAGCAGCTTAGGTCGGGAGCAGTACTTC

clone_size: NA
d_call: NA
v_call: TRBV14
j_call: TRBJ1-1
cdr3_length: 16
cdr3_aa: CASSQDFGLLNTEAFF
cdr3_nt: TGTGCCAGCAGCCAAGATTTTGGACTCCTGAACACTGAAGCTTTCTTT

clone_size: NA
d_call: TRBD2
v_call: TRBV10-3
j_call: TRBJ2-7
cdr3_length: 14
cdr3_aa: CAITPAGGRYEQYF
cdr3_nt: TGTGCCATCACCCCAGCGGGAGGGCGGTACGAGCAGTACTTC

clone_size: NA
d_call: NA
v_call: TRBV28
j_call: TRBJ2-1
cdr3_length: 13
cdr3_aa: CASSPTGGGEQFF
cdr3_nt: TGTGCCAGCAGTCCTACTGGGGGCGGTGAGCAGTTCTTC

clone_size: NA
d_call: TRBD1
v_call: TRBV6-6
j_call: TRBJ1-5
cdr3_length: 15
cdr3_aa: CASSKDRGPHQPQHF
cdr3_nt: TGTGCCAGCAGTAAGGACAGGGGGCCCCATCAGCCCCAGCATTTT

clone_size: NA
d_call: NA
v_call: TRBV18
j_call: TRBJ2-3
cdr3_length: 15
cdr3_aa: CASSPPWEITDTQYF
cdr3_nt: TGTGCCAGCTCACCACCGTGGGAGATCACAGATACGCAGTATTTT

clone_size: NA
d_call: NA
v_call: TRBV11-3
j_call: TRBJ2-7
cdr3_length: 14
cdr3_aa: CASSLDGLRGEQYF
cdr3_nt: TGTGCCAGCAGCTTAGACGGACTACGTGGTGAGCAGTACTTC

clone_size: NA
d_call: TRBD2
v_call: TRBV5-1
j_call: TRBJ2-5
cdr3_length: 16
cdr3_aa: CASSSGSGRPWETQYF
cdr3_nt: TGCGCCAGCAGCTCGGGTAGCGGGAGGCCGTGGGAGACCCAGTACTTC

clone_size: once
d_call: TRBD1
v_call: TRBV18
j_call: TRBJ2-7
cdr3_length: 14
cdr3_aa: CASSPGTAIYEQYF
cdr3_nt: TGTGCCAGCTCCCCCGGGACAGCGATATACGAGCAGTACTTC

clone_size: NA
d_call: TRBD1
v_call: TRBV28
j_call: TRBJ1-2
cdr3_length: 13
cdr3_aa: CASSPGQVGGYTF
cdr3_nt: TGTGCCAGCAGTCCCGGACAGGTCGGTGGCTACACCTTC

clone_size: NA
d_call: TRBD2
v_call: TRBV5-1
j_call: TRBJ2-3
cdr3_length: 15
cdr3_aa: CASRLTSPSTDTQYF
cdr3_nt: TGCGCCAGCAGGTTGACTAGCCCTAGCACAGATACGCAGTATTTT